These T cell receptor beta chains were read from a single sample in a study of OX40 agonist ivuxolimab in advanced cancers. Generated by immunoSEQ multiplex PCR, the TCRdb table keeps only in-frame clones and is missing some. The sample has tens of thousands of clones, around nine tenths seen once. The sequencing here drew on CD4+ or CD8+ T cells sorted from blood, taken in a trial of the OX40 agonist ivuxolimab. The receptors stem from an adult with an advanced solid tumor such as melanoma, head and neck, liver or kidney cancer. Both conserved end residues are part of each CDR3. D genes are given only for firm matches.

v_call	j_call	d_call	cdr3_aa	cdr3_nt
TRBV7-7	TRBJ2-5	NA	CASSPYDSRQETQYF	TGTGCTAGCAGCCCCTATGACAGTCGCCAAGAGACCCAGTACTTC
TRBV6-1	TRBJ1-4	NA	CASSALGAVEKLFF	TGTGCCAGCAGCGCCCTAGGGGCGGTTGAAAAACTGTTTTTT
TRBV9	TRBJ2-2	NA	CASSVVGANTGELFF	TGTGCCAGCAGCGTAGTGGGGGCGAACACCGGGGAGCTGTTTTTT
TRBV5-4	TRBJ1-2	NA	CASRVGGAYGYTF	TGTGCCAGCAGGGTGGGGGGTGCCTATGGCTACACCTTC
TRBV11-3	TRBJ2-1	TRBD2	CASSLGVWRGGSSYNEQFF	TGTGCCAGCAGCTTAGGAGTTTGGCGGGGGGGGAGCTCCTACAATGAGCAGTTCTTC
TRBV11-2	TRBJ2-7	NA	CASSLSGSGYAYEQYF	TGTGCCAGCAGCTTAAGTGGGAGCGGGTATGCCTACGAGCAGTACTTC
TRBV5-4	TRBJ2-7	NA	CASGLAGYEQYF	TGTGCCAGCGGGTTAGCCGGGTACGAGCAGTACTTC
TRBV27	TRBJ1-1	NA	CASSLSTGTRAFF	TGTGCCAGCAGTTTATCGACGGGGACGCGAGCTTTCTTT
TRBV9	TRBJ2-7	TRBD1	CASSAGWGQGTYEQYF	TGTGCCAGCAGCGCCGGGTGGGGACAGGGGACCTACGAGCAGTACTTC
TRBV18	TRBJ1-5	TRBD1	CASSRQGNNQPQHF	TGTGCCAGCTCTCGACAGGGTAACAATCAGCCCCAGCATTTT